The following is a T cell receptor beta chain sequence with its context. Its antigen remains unidentified. Recent acute infections and vaccinations were absent in the healthy HIV-negative adult donors. Looked up from germline, CDR1 is SEHNR and CDR2 is FQNEAQ (reference sequence). The length of the CDR3 is 16 residues. The germline V and J ends were trimmed by 5 bases and 6 bases, with 20 bases remaining between them. Repertoires were generated with immunoSEQ multiplex PCR, while TCRdb's copy carries only in-frame clones and drops some. This table has about 510,000 clones, 90% to 96% appearing once. The data stem from a study of shared clonotypes between healthy human individuals. Findings and limits, study-wide: Non-shared clonotypes were found to have lower generation probabilities than the clonotypes that were shared by all four of the sorted-subset donors.

Sequencing input: naive CD4+ T cells sorted from blood. Subset denoted: CD45RA+ positively selected. The chain has TRBV7-9 and TRBJ2-1; perhaps TRBD2 as D (6 bases). The TCR sequence derives from a woman between 25 and 40 years old in good health. The chain's CDR3 is CASSQRGDSSPNEQFF. CDR3 sequence (DNA): TGTGCCAGCAGCCAAAGAGGGGACTCAAGCCCCAATGAGCAGTTCTTC.